Listed here are 29 T cell receptor beta chains from one sample, sequenced in a study of cytomegalovirus exposure and HLA in healthy donors. Primers: 60 Vbeta forward and 13 Jbeta reverse. Profiling relied on immunoSEQ multiplex PCR, and the TCRdb table lists in-frame clones only, not all of them. In the table there are over 85,000 clones, nearly 80% of which are singletons. Source material: PBMCs. The receptors shown here come from a woman between 40 and 50 years old in good health and CMV-seronegative.

The chain joins TRBV30 to TRBJ2-3; 15 bases map to TRBD2. V gave up 0 bases and J gave up 1 base; unmatched junction bases: 11. Looked up from germline, CDR1 is GTSNPN and CDR2 is SVGIG (reference sequence). The CDR3 is made up of 20 amino acids. CDR3 in amino acids: CAWSVRGGLAGGRGTDTQYF. CDR3 nucleotides: TGTGCCTGGAGTGTACGGGGGGGACTAGCGGGGGGCAGGGGCACAGATACGCAGTATTTT.

The chain joins TRBV2 to TRBJ1-5; 8 nucleotides agree with TRBD1. Germline V gene lookup returns CDR1 SNHLY and CDR2 FYNNEI. This CDR3 has 14 residues. J lost 4 bases, V lost 5 bases, and 4 bases had no gene match. CDR3 coding DNA: TGTGCCAGCAGTAGGACAGGGATTAATCAGCCCCAGCATTTT. As protein: CASSRTGINQPQHF.

The chain carries TRBV13 and TRBJ2-1; TRBD2 is a possible D gene (6 bases). Germline V gene sequence: CDR1 PRHDT, CDR2 FYEKMQ (reference sequence). The CDR3 extends over 15 amino acids. Trimming left V 4 bases short and J 7 bases short, with 17 bases between. CDR3 protein: CASSWWVGGQNEQFF. In nucleotides, the CDR3 is TGTGCCAGCAGCTGGTGGGTGGGGGGTCAAAATGAGCAGTTCTTC.

This chain joins TRBV6-5 and TRBJ2-5; D may be TRBD2 (6 bases). CDR1 and CDR2 from the germline V gene are MNHEY and SVGAGI. The V and J ends lost 2 bases and 2 bases respectively, with 12 bases between them. The CDR3 consists of 15 residues. In DNA, the CDR3 is TGTGCCAGCAGTTACACGGGGGAGATTCAAGAGACCCAGTACTTC. Its protein is CASSYTGEIQETQYF.

V and J are TRBV7-8 and TRBJ1-5; perhaps TRBD1 as D (6 bases). V was trimmed by 0 bases and J by 3 bases, leaving 9 bases between them. This CDR3 region has 15 residues. Germline V gives CDR1 SGHVS, CDR2 FQNEAQ. The CDR3 spells CASSLADSINQPQHF. In DNA form, the CDR3 reads TGTGCCAGCAGCTTAGCGGACAGCATCAATCAGCCCCAGCATTTT. The full variable domain, rest sourced from reference TRBV7-8 and TRBJ1-5, is GAGVSQSPRYKVAKRGQDVALRCDPISGHVSLFWYQQALGQGPEFLTYFQNEAQLDKSGLPSDRFFAERPEGSVSTLKIQRTQQEDSAVYLCASSLADSINQPQHFGDGTRLSIL.

V is TRBV6-6 and J is TRBJ1-6; 11 bases line up with TRBD1. CDR1 and CDR2 (germline): MNHNY, SVGAGI (reference sequence). V trimming: 4 bases; J trimming: 7 bases; junction bases outside the gene matches: 3. This CDR3 region has 15 residues. The CDR3 here is CASSSGQGANSPLHF. DNA of the CDR3: TGTGCCAGCAGTTCAGGACAGGGGGCGAATTCACCCCTCCACTTT.

This clone was observed once. The chain links TRBV18 to TRBJ2-5; possibly TRBD2 for D (5 bases). This CDR3 is 13 amino acids long. The V end lost 3 bases, the J end lost 0 bases, and 5 bases lay between the germline ends. Germline V gene lookup returns CDR1 KGHSH and CDR2 LQKENI. The CDR3, as DNA: TGTGCCAGCTCACCCGGGGACCAAGAGACCCAGTACTTC. Translating it yields CASSPGDQETQYF.

The gene calls are TRBV6-1 and TRBJ1-3; maybe TRBD1 (5 bases). V was pared by 5 bases and J by 4 bases, with 15 bases between. In germline, CDR1 is MNHNS, CDR2 SASEGT. The CDR3 is 15 amino acids. The CDR3 reads CASSRDLVEGNTIYF. In nucleotides, the CDR3 is TGTGCCAGCAGTAGGGACTTGGTGGAGGGAAACACCATATATTTT.

This chain uses TRBV5-4 with TRBJ2-7, with 9 bases aligning to TRBD2. The CDR3 loop spans 15 amino acids. Germline loops: CDR1 SGHNT, CDR2 YYREEE (reference sequence). Losses at the gene ends were 2 bases for V and 1 base for J; bases not matched to a gene: 4. The CDR3 region has the DNA TGTGCCAGCAGCTTCGGTGCGGGGGGGTCCTACGAGCAGTACTTC. It is translated as CASSFGAGGSYEQYF.

This clone appeared a few times. The J gene is TRBJ2-7, the V gene TRBV27; possibly TRBD1 for D (5 bases). V lost 4 bases to trimming and J lost 5 bases, with 12 bases between them. Germline CDR1 and CDR2: MNHEY and SMNVEV (reference sequence). The CDR3 spans 13 residues. In nucleotides, the CDR3 is TGTGCCAGCAGTTCAACAGGTGCGCACGAGCAGTACTTC. This codes for CASSSTGAHEQYF.

This sequence joins TRBV7-9 and TRBJ2-1; 8 nucleotides align to TRBD2. V was pared by 4 bases and J by 5 bases, with 4 bases of the junction left unmatched. Germline V gene lookup returns CDR1 SEHNR and CDR2 FQNEAQ (reference sequence). The CDR3 extends over 14 amino acids. CDR3 DNA sequence: TGTGCCAGCAGCTCCTCGGGACTAGACAATGAGCAGTTCTTC. This codes for CASSSSGLDNEQFF.

The gene calls are TRBV7-9 and TRBJ2-1, with a possible D match to TRBD1 (5 bases). V was clipped by 5 bases and J by 1 base, with 9 bases between them. The CDR3 is made up of 14 amino acids. CDR1 is SEHNR and CDR2 is FQNEAQ in the germline V gene (reference sequence). CDR3 coding DNA: TGTGCCAGCAGCGACAGTATTTCCTACAATGAGCAGTTCTTC. Its translation is CASSDSISYNEQFF.

This clone was seen a few times. The chain employs TRBV4-3 and TRBJ2-1, with 8 bases lining up with TRBD2. J was trimmed by 7 bases and V by 0 bases; bases with no gene match: 8. The CDR3 has 16 amino acids. Germline CDR1 is LGHNA and CDR2 is YSLEER. CDR3 sequence (DNA): TGCGCCAGCAGCCAAGAATGGGCGGGGGGTAAAAATGAGCAGTTCTTC. Protein product: CASSQEWAGGKNEQFF.

The rearrangement links TRBV4-2 to TRBJ2-2, with TRBD1 identical over 8 bases. Looked up from germline, CDR1 is LGHNA and CDR2 is YNFKEQ. CDR3 length equals 16 residues. J lost 1 base, V lost 1 base, and 2 bases had no gene match. CDR3 amino acids: CASSQVGTGNTGELFF. In DNA form, the CDR3 reads TGTGCCAGCAGCCAAGTTGGGACAGGGAACACCGGGGAGCTGTTTTTT.

This clone was observed once. V is TRBV9 and J is TRBJ2-7; D perhaps matches TRBD2 (7 bases). With 2 bases removed from V and 5 bases from J, the gap between germline ends came to 14 bases. The CDR3 runs to 14 residues. The V gene's germline CDR1 is SGDLS and CDR2 YYNGEE. DNA of the CDR3: TGTGCCAGCAGCGTGGAGGGGGGGCTGGACGAGCAGTACTTC. Encoded protein: CASSVEGGLDEQYF.

The genes are TRBV2 and TRBJ2-3; TRBD2 agrees at 8 bases. Germline V CDR1 and CDR2: SNHLY, FYNNEI. The CDR3 consists of 15 residues. After removal of 2 bases from V and 0 bases from J, the junction contained 1 base not matched to a gene. Here the CDR3 reads CASSESSGSTDTQYF. The DNA for the CDR3 is TGTGCCAGCAGTGAATCTAGCGGGAGCACAGATACGCAGTATTTT.

Points on this clone: The junction and the germline gene differ at one end; a read error may be behind it. The V call is TRBV29-1, the J call TRBJ1-1; D might be TRBD1 (6 bases). This CDR3 has 11 residues. Germline V gives CDR1 SQVTM, CDR2 ANQGSEA. CDR3 DNA: TGCAGCGTAGAAGGGACATGTGGGGCTTTCTTT. Encoded protein: CSVEGTCGAFF.

The chain links TRBV18 to TRBJ2-1; 7 positions agree with TRBD1. The CDR3 loop spans 15 amino acids. Per the germline V gene, CDR1 is KGHSH and CDR2 is LQKENI. Unmatched junction bases numbered 9, after V lost 6 bases and J lost 4 bases. CDR3 nucleotides: TGTGCCAGCTCCCGATTGGGACAGTCATACAATGAGCAGTTCTTC. It is translated as CASSRLGQSYNEQFF.

This clone was picked up one time. In nucleotides, the CDR3 is TGTGCCAGCAGTGACTCGTTAAACAGTGCCACCGGGGAGCTGTTTTTT. This gives the protein CASSDSLNSATGELFF. The chain uses TRBV6-4 and TRBJ2-2; D unclear. The germline V and J ends were trimmed by 0 bases and 4 bases, with 12 bases remaining between them. The CDR3 is 16 residues long. The germline V gene encodes CDR1 MRHNA and CDR2 SNTAGT.

The rearrangement joins TRBV7-8 to TRBJ2-3; perhaps TRBD1 as D (6 bases). The CDR3 spans 15 residues. Germline CDR1 is SGHVS and CDR2 is FQNEAQ. Trimming cost V 7 bases and J 4 bases, with 18 bases left between them. CDR3 DNA sequence: TGTGCCAGCAACCCCTCATCGAGACAGGCAGATACGCAGTATTTT. Translated: CASNPSSRQADTQYF.

V and J are TRBV7-9 and TRBJ1-5; a weak D match, TRBD1 (5 bases). V was trimmed by 2 bases and J by 3 bases, leaving 11 bases between them. In germline, CDR1 is SEHNR, CDR2 FQNEAQ (reference sequence). The CDR3 consists of 15 residues. The CDR3 region has the DNA TGTGCCAGCAGCTTACAAGGGGCTGCCAATCAGCCCCAGCATTTT. Its protein is CASSLQGAANQPQHF.

This clone was detected a few times. The rearrangement joins TRBV7-9 to TRBJ2-1; the match to TRBD2 covers 8 bases. Germline lookup yields CDR1 SEHNR and CDR2 FQNEAQ (reference sequence). J lost 6 bases, V lost 6 bases, and 13 bases had no gene match. The CDR3 extends over 16 amino acids. This CDR3 is CASSRPREAGGNEQFF. The CDR3 bases are TGTGCCAGCAGTCGCCCTCGGGAGGCGGGGGGCAATGAGCAGTTCTTC.

V and J are TRBV6-1 and TRBJ2-5; TRBD2 matches at 16 bases. This CDR3 has 16 residues. Germline CDR1 is MNHNS and CDR2 is SASEGT. Trimming at V came to 5 bases and at J to 5 bases, leaving 5 bases not matched to a gene. The CDR3 loop is CASSKGTSGGAETQYF. The CDR3 region has the DNA TGTGCCAGCAGTAAAGGGACTAGCGGGGGGGCGGAGACCCAGTACTTC.

J is TRBJ1-4 and V is TRBV6-1; tentatively, D is TRBD1 (5 bases). V was shortened by 3 bases and J by 5 bases, with 19 bases between the two germline ends. CDR1 is MNHNS and CDR2 is SASEGT in the germline V gene. The CDR3 is 17 residues long. The CDR3 nucleotides are TGTGCCAGCAGTGATGTCGGGGGTGAGGTGGAAAATGAAAAACTGTTTTTT. It encodes CASSDVGGEVENEKLFF.

A few counts support this clone. V usage is TRBV5-1 and J usage is TRBJ1-4; no definite D call. In germline, CDR1 is SGHRS, CDR2 YFSETQ. The length of the CDR3 is 13 residues. With 5 bases removed from V and 2 bases from J, the gap between germline ends came to 7 bases. Written as DNA, the CDR3 is TGCGCCAGCAGACAGAATACTAATGAAAAACTGTTTTTT. Translation: CASRQNTNEKLFF.

The genes are TRBV5-1 and TRBJ1-2; the match to TRBD1 covers 12 bases. Germline CDR1 reads SGHRS; CDR2 reads YFSETQ. The CDR3 is made up of 14 amino acids. V shed 3 bases, J shed 7 bases, and the junction held 4 bases outside the gene matches. The CDR3 DNA reads as TGCGCCAGCAGCTCGCCGGGACAGGGGGCTGGCTACACCTTC. The encoded protein is CASSSPGQGAGYTF.

A few counts support this clone. The V gene is TRBV7-9, the J gene TRBJ1-4; TRBD1 aligns across 7 bases. With 5 bases clipped from V and 8 bases from J, the junction kept 8 bases outside the gene matches. Per the germline V gene, CDR1 is SEHNR and CDR2 is FQNEAQ (reference sequence). CDR3 size: 14 residues. The CDR3 is CASSERQGVEKLFF. The CDR3 coding sequence is TGTGCCAGCAGCGAACGACAGGGCGTGGAAAAACTGTTTTTT.

The rearrangement links TRBV23-1 to TRBJ1-5; 7 bases are a match to TRBD1. TRBV23-1 is an ORF, and what it does is uncertain. The V segment lost 5 bases and the J segment 2 bases; nucleotides outside the gene matches: 6. The length of the CDR3 is 15 residues. The CDR3 protein is CASSTDRDGNQPQHF. The CDR3 DNA reads as TGCGCCAGCAGTACTGACAGGGACGGCAATCAGCCCCAGCATTTT.

The V call is TRBV7-7, the J call TRBJ2-5, with 13 bases lining up with TRBD2. CDR1 is SSHAT, CDR2 FNYEAQ, per germline (reference sequence). The junction had 5 bases not matched to a gene; V was cut back by 3 bases and J by 4 bases. There are 16 residues in the CDR3. The CDR3 DNA sequence: TGTGCCAGCAGCTTCAGACTAGCGGGGGGACGAGAGACCCAGTACTTC. Its protein product is CASSFRLAGGRETQYF.